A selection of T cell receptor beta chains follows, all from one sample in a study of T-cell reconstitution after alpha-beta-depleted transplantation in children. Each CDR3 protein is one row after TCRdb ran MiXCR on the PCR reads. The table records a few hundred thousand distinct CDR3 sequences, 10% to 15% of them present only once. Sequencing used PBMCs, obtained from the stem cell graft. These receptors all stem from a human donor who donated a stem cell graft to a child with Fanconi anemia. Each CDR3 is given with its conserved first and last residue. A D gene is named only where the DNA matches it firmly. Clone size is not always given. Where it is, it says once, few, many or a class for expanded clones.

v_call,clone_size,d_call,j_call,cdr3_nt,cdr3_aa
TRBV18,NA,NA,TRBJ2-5,TGTGCCAGCTCTCGAGTCAAGAAAGAGACCCAGTACTTC,CASSRVKKETQYF
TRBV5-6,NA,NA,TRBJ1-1,TGTGCCAGCAGCTTGGATCGGGTGGGTCAAGTCCAAGTGAACACTGAAGCTTTCTTT,CASSLDRVGQVQVNTEAFF
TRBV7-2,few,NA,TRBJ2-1,TGTGCCAGCAGCTTAGGCGTTCTCCAAGAGCAGTTCTTC,CASSLGVLQEQFF
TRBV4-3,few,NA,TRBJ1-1,TGCGCCAGCAGCCAAGATTTGGGGAGGGCCCTGGCTTTCTTT,CASSQDLGRALAFF
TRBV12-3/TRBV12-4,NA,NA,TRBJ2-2,TGTGCCAGCAGTTTAGGTACTTCTCTTGAGCTGTTTTTT,CASSLGTSLELFF
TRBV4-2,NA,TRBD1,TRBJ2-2,TGTGCCAGCAGCCAAGATAGGACAGGGAGTACAGGCACCGGGGAGCTGTTTTTT,CASSQDRTGSTGTGELFF
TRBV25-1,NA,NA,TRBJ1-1,TGTGCCAGCAGTGGGGCAACACTGAACACTGAAGCTTTCTTT,CASSGATLNTEAFF
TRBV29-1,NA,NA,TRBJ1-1,TGCAGCGAATCCAGGGATTCTGAAGCTTTCTTT,CSESRDSEAFF
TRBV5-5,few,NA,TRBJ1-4,TGTGCCAGTATTGATGAAAAACTGTTTTTT,CASIDEKLFF
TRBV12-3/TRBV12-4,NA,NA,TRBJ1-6,TGTGCCAGCAGTTTAGGCGGGCCCGCACCCCTCCACTTT,CASSLGGPAPLHF
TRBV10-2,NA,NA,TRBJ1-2,TGCGCCAGCAGTGAGGTCCTGGGGGCCAATGGCTACACCTTC,CASSEVLGANGYTF
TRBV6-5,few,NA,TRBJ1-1,TGTGCCAGCAGCGCTCTCCTCGACCGTGATAGTCCTGAAGCTTTCTTT,CASSALLDRDSPEAFF
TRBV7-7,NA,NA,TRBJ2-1,TGTGCTAGCAGCTTACCCGGGCCCAATGAGCAGTTCTTC,CASSLPGPNEQFF
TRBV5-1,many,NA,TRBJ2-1,TGCGCCAGCAGCATTAATTACAATGAGCAGTTCTTC,CASSINYNEQFF
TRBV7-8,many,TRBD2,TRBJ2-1,TGTGCCAGCAGCTTAGTAGGGACTAGCGTCGACAATGAGCAGTTCTTC,CASSLVGTSVDNEQFF
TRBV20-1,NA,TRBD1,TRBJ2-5,TGCAGTGCTAGAGATCTGGACAGGGCCAAGCAAGAGACCCAGTACTTC,CSARDLDRAKQETQYF
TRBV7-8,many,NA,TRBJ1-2,TGTGCCAGCAGCTTAGGGGACGGAGCTAACTATGGCTACACCTTC,CASSLGDGANYGYTF
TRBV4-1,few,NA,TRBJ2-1,TGCGCCAGCAGCCTTCAGGAGGGCGATGAGCAGTTCTTC,CASSLQEGDEQFF
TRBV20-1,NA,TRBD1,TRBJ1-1,TGCAGTGCGATGACAGGGGGCAACACTGAAGCTTTCTTT,CSAMTGGNTEAFF
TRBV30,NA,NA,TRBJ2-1,TGTGCCTGGACGGCGAGCTCCTACAATGAGCAGTTCTTC,CAWTASSYNEQFF
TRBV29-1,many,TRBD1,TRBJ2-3,TGCAGCGCTGGAGCCGGGACAGGGGGCACAGATACGCAGTATTTT,CSAGAGTGGTDTQYF
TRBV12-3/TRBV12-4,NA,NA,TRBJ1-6,TGTGCCAGCAGTTTAGGGGGCGGTATCTCACCCCTCCACTTT,CASSLGGGISPLHF
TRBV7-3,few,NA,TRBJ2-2,TGTGCCAGCAGCCTGTCGACAGGGAACACCGGGGAGCTGTTTTTT,CASSLSTGNTGELFF
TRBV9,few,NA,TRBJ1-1,TGTGCCAGCAGCCCAAGACAGGATAAATCGGCTGAAGCTTTCTTT,CASSPRQDKSAEAFF
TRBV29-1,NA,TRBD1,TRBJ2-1,TGCAGCGGTCGACAGGGCCCTGAGCAGTTCTTC,CSGRQGPEQFF
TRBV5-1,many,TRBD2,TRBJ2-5,TGCGCCAGCAGCTTTAGCGGGGGTCTTCAAGAGACCCAGTACTTC,CASSFSGGLQETQYF
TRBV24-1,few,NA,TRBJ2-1,TGTGCCACCAGTGATTGGGGCAGGGAGACGAATGAGCAGTTCTTC,CATSDWGRETNEQFF
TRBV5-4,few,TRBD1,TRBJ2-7,TGTGCCAGCAGCTTACCGGGACAGGGATTCTATGGCGAGCAGTACTTC,CASSLPGQGFYGEQYF
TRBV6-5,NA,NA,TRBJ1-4,TGTGCCAGCTGGCCCAGCCGGGATGAAAAACTGTTTTTT,CASWPSRDEKLFF
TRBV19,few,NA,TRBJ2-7,TGTGCCAGTAGCAACCTTGAAGAGCAGTACTTC,CASSNLEEQYF
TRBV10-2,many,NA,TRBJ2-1,TGCGCCAGCAGTGATTGGAACAATGAGCAGTTCTTC,CASSDWNNEQFF
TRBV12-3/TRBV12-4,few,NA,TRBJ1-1,TGTGCCAGCATGTACGGGGTCAGCAGAAACACTGAAGCTTTCTTT,CASMYGVSRNTEAFF
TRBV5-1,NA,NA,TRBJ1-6,TGCGCCAGCAGCCTCGAAGGGGGAGGAATTAATTCACCCCTCCACTTT,CASSLEGGGINSPLHF